This is a list of T cell receptor beta chains from one sample in a study of T cell responses to AZD1222 COVID-19 vaccine. Produced via immunoSEQ multiplex PCR; TCRdb's table is partial and in-frame only. Among about 72,000 clones listed, 87% were seen once. The sample in question was peripheral blood, obtained on day 0 of AZD1222 vaccination. These receptors all come from an adult in good health. The CDR3 runs from the conserved cysteine through the conserved F or W. The D gene is left open where the match is weak. For some rows the clone size is stated as once, few or many, or as a class when expanded; others skip it.

j_call cdr3_length d_call v_call clone_size cdr3_aa cdr3_nt
TRBJ1-1 14 TRBD1 TRBV28 . CASRNRGTVTEAFF TGTGCCAGCAGAAACAGGGGAACGGTCACTGAAGCTTTCTTT
TRBJ2-7 16 TRBD2 TRBV4-2 . CASSPSLRGDSYEQYF TGTGCCAGCAGCCCCTCGCTTCGGGGGGACTCCTACGAGCAGTACTTC
TRBJ2-7 13 . TRBV27 . CASITRPPSEQYF TGTGCCAGTATAACAAGACCGCCGTCCGAGCAGTACTTC
TRBJ1-6 13 . TRBV30 few CAWDRGLDSPLHF TGTGCCTGGGACCGGGGCTTAGATTCACCCCTCCACTTT
TRBJ1-4 14 . TRBV7-9 . CASSRGQGLEKLFF TGTGCCAGCAGCCGGGGGCAGGGGCTTGAAAAACTGTTTTTT
TRBJ2-6 13 . TRBV6-5 . CASKKSGANVLTF TGTGCCAGCAAGAAGTCTGGGGCCAACGTCCTGACTTTC
TRBJ1-2 13 . TRBV19 . CASNQGWGYGYTF TGTGCCAGTAACCAGGGGTGGGGCTATGGCTACACCTTC
TRBJ2-1 15 TRBD2 TRBV11-3 . CASSLEAGGHNEQFF TGTGCCAGCAGCTTAGAAGCGGGGGGGCATAATGAGCAGTTCTTC
TRBJ1-4 15 TRBD1 TRBV4-2 . CASSQGTGLNEKLFF TGTGCCAGCAGCCAAGGGACAGGACTTAATGAAAAACTGTTTTTT
TRBJ1-2 14 . TRBV30 . CAWIRQPSNYGYTF TGTGCCTGGATTAGGCAGCCGAGTAACTATGGCTACACCTTC
TRBJ1-1 13 . TRBV7-9 . CASSLGAGTEAFF TGTGCCAGCAGCTTAGGTGCAGGCACTGAAGCTTTCTTT
TRBJ2-2 13 . TRBV5-1 . CASSLSSTGELFF TGCGCCAGCAGCTTGAGTTCCACCGGGGAGCTGTTTTTT
TRBJ1-2 14 . TRBV7-6 . CASSQFDTGYGYTF TGTGCCAGCAGCCAGTTCGACACGGGGTATGGCTACACCTTC
TRBJ1-2 13 TRBD1 TRBV7-8 once CASTIDRDYGYTF TGTGCCAGCACAATTGACAGGGACTATGGCTACACCTTC
TRBJ2-3 16 . TRBV4-1 . CASSQGRLSYTDTQYF TGCGCCAGCAGCCAAGGGCGACTATCTTACACAGATACGCAGTATTTT
TRBJ1-1 13 . TRBV10-2 . CASSVTENTEAFF TGCGCCAGCAGTGTGACCGAGAACACTGAAGCTTTCTTT
TRBJ2-7 15 . TRBV6-5 . CASSYELGSTFRQYF TGTGCCAGCAGTTACGAGCTCGGCTCCACCTTTAGACAGTACTTC
TRBJ2-3 15 . TRBV4-1 . CASSQVGPGIDTQYF TGCGCCAGCAGCCAAGTGGGACCGGGCATAGATACGCAGTATTTT
TRBJ2-1 15 TRBD1 TRBV6-5 . CASSSGTGGYNEQFF TGTGCCAGCAGTTCCGGGACAGGGGGGTACAATGAGCAGTTCTTC
TRBJ1-2 12 TRBD1 TRBV5-6 . CASSTGGVGYTF TGTGCCAGCAGTACAGGGGGCGTCGGCTACACCTTC
TRBJ1-5 14 . TRBV28 . CASSFFDSNQPQHF TGTGCCAGCAGTTTCTTCGATAGCAATCAGCCCCAGCATTTT
TRBJ2-3 14 TRBD2 TRBV5-4 . CASSFSAGQDTQYF TGTGCCAGCAGCTTTTCAGCGGGGCAAGATACGCAGTATTTT
TRBJ1-6 14 . TRBV7-2 once CASSFERRDSPLHF TGTGCCAGCAGCTTTGAACGGAGAGATTCACCCCTCCACTTT
TRBJ2-3 14 . TRBV28 . CASYPGGSGATQYF TGTGCCAGCTACCCCGGGGGGTCGGGGGCTACGCAGTATTTT
TRBJ1-2 13 . TRBV28 . CASVRDLNYGYTF TGTGCCAGCGTCAGGGACCTTAACTATGGCTACACCTTC
TRBJ2-4 17 . TRBV14 . CASSQDRGAWRKNIQYF TGTGCCAGCAGCCAAGATCGAGGGGCTTGGAGAAAAAACATTCAGTACTTC
TRBJ1-5 16 . TRBV27 . CASSPYLKGTNQPQHF TGTGCCAGCAGTCCGTATCTCAAGGGAACGAATCAGCCCCAGCATTTT
TRBJ1-1 13 TRBD1 TRBV30 . CAWDRGGETEAFF TGTGCCTGGGACAGGGGTGGGGAAACTGAAGCTTTCTTT
TRBJ2-5 15 . TRBV15 . CATSRDAGGSETQYF TGTGCCACCAGCAGAGATGCCGGGGGCTCGGAGACCCAGTACTTC
TRBJ1-2 13 . TRBV12-3/TRBV12-4 few CASSLNPPHPSGF TGTGCCAGCAGTTTAAACCCTCCTCACCCCTCGGGTTTC
TRBJ2-1 14 . TRBV14 . CASRRTGPYNEQFF TGTGCCAGCAGGCGGACTGGCCCTTACAATGAGCAGTTCTTC
TRBJ2-1 12 . TRBV6-4 . CASSGVKGEQFF TGTGCCAGCAGTGGGGTGAAGGGTGAGCAGTTCTTC
TRBJ1-5 13 . TRBV3-1/TRBV3-2 few CASSFGSGQPQHF TGTGCCAGCAGCTTCGGGTCGGGGCAGCCCCAGCATTTT
TRBJ1-6 14 . TRBV30 . CAWSPLRGNSPLHF TGTGCCTGGAGCCCCCTTAGGGGGAATTCACCCCTCCACTTT
TRBJ2-1 18 TRBD2 TRBV13 . CASSLPTSGGHLYNEQFF TGTGCCAGCAGCTTACCGACTAGCGGGGGACACCTCTACAATGAGCAGTTCTTC
TRBJ2-7 14 TRBD2 TRBV11-1 . CASSPAGGYYEQYF TGTGCCAGCAGCCCAGCGGGAGGGTACTACGAGCAGTACTTC
TRBJ1-1 13 TRBD1 TRBV30 . CAWKGTGTDEAFF TGTGCCTGGAAAGGGACAGGGACTGATGAAGCTTTCTTT
TRBJ1-6 16 TRBD1 TRBV30 . CAWGMTRTGKQSPLHF TGTGCCTGGGGGATGACACGGACAGGGAAGCAATCACCCCTCCACTTT
TRBJ1-3 16 . TRBV11-2 . CASSSSVRGSGNTIYF TGTGCCAGCAGCTCATCGGTCAGGGGATCAGGAAACACCATATATTTT
TRBJ2-3 17 TRBD2 TRBV5-4 . CASSRLTSGNVPDTQYF TGTGCCAGCAGTCGACTTACTAGCGGGAACGTCCCAGATACGCAGTATTTT
TRBJ2-2 14 . TRBV30 few CAWSVIENTGELFF TGTGCCTGGAGTGTAATTGAGAACACCGGGGAGCTGTTTTTT
TRBJ1-3 16 . TRBV4-3 . CASSLYAEDHGNTIYF TGCGCCAGCAGCCTGTACGCGGAGGACCACGGAAACACCATATATTTT
TRBJ1-4 14 TRBD1 TRBV5-1 . CASSKGQDNEKLFF TGCGCCAGCAGCAAGGGACAGGATAATGAAAAACTGTTTTTT
TRBJ2-5 11 . TRBV3-1/TRBV3-2 once CASLGGETQYF TGTGCCTCCTTGGGTGGAGAGACCCAGTACTTC
TRBJ1-6 16 . TRBV30 . CAVTGVRTSYNSPLHF TGTGCCGTGACAGGTGTAAGGACCTCCTATAATTCACCCCTCCACTTT
TRBJ2-1 17 TRBD2 TRBV18 . CASSPQSVTSGGHEQFF TGTGCCAGCTCACCGCAGTCCGTCACTAGCGGGGGACATGAGCAGTTCTTC
TRBJ2-3 17 . TRBV7-6 . CASSLDYRGGGTDTQYF TGTGCCAGCAGCTTGGACTACAGGGGAGGAGGCACAGATACGCAGTATTTT
TRBJ2-1 11 . TRBV2 . CASEGNNEQFF TGTGCCAGCGAAGGGAACAATGAGCAGTTCTTC
TRBJ1-2 14 TRBD1 TRBV9 once CASSVHQGADGYTF TGTGCCAGCAGCGTTCACCAGGGGGCCGATGGCTACACCTTC
TRBJ1-6 15 . TRBV7-6 . CASSLVRNYNSPLHF TGTGCCAGCAGCTTAGTAAGGAACTATAATTCACCCCTCCACTTT